Shown below are 11 T cell receptor beta chains from a single sample sequenced in a study of shared clonotypes between healthy human individuals. Sequencing was performed with immunoSEQ multiplex PCR; in TCRdb, only in-frame clones are kept and a portion is missing. Altogether 600,000 to 750,000 clones are present, about two thirds being singletons, with the ten largest covering more than 1.5%. Source material: memory CD4+ T cells sorted from blood. As to subset: CD45RA-negative fraction. The receptors were sampled from a woman in her thirties in good health.

J is TRBJ1-2 and V is TRBV2; no clear D. V was pared by 2 bases and J by 2 bases, with 9 bases between. CDR3 size: 14 residues. Germline V gene lookup returns CDR1 SNHLY and CDR2 FYNNEI. The CDR3 sequence: CASSESGQNYGYTF. CDR3 DNA: TGTGCCAGCAGTGAATCAGGTCAGAACTATGGCTACACCTTC. Drawing the rest from reference TRBV2 and TRBJ1-2, the complete variable domain is EPEVTQTPSHQVTQMGQEVILRCVPISNHLYFYWYRQILGQKVEFLVSFYNNEISEKSEIFDDQFSVERPDGSNFTLKIRSTKLEDSAMYFCASSESGQNYGYTFGSGTRLTVV.

The rearrangement links TRBV19 to TRBJ1-5, with 8 positions matching TRBD1. The germline V gene has CDR1 LNHDA and CDR2 SQIVND (reference sequence). V lost 4 bases and J lost 5; bases outside the gene matches: 10. There are 16 residues in the CDR3. Written as DNA, the CDR3 is TGTGCCAGTAGTACTGCGCGGACAGGGATCGATCAGCCCCAGCATTTT. Amino acid sequence: CASSTARTGIDQPQHF.

This clone occurred once. The sample contains more than one DNA sequence encoding this CDR3. The CDR3, as DNA: TGTGCCAGCAGTCCCCGGGGCGGGAACACTGAAGCTTTCTTT. Translated: CASSPRGGNTEAFF. This chain uses TRBV6-1 with TRBJ1-1; TRBD1 might be the D (5 bases). V was clipped by 5 bases and J by 1 base, with 11 bases between them. Germline loops: CDR1 MNHNS, CDR2 SASEGT. This CDR3 comprises 14 residues.

The chain carries TRBV27 and TRBJ1-2, with TRBD1 as a possible D gene (5 bases). Germline values: CDR1 MNHEY, CDR2 SMNVEV (reference sequence). The V end was cut by 5 bases, the J end by 8 bases, with 12 bases between. The CDR3 runs 12 residues. The CDR3 loop is CASSPRDGGYTF. CDR3 sequence (DNA): TGTGCCAGCAGTCCCCGGGACGGAGGCTACACCTTC.

The CDR3 spells CASSLVASEYEQYF. Here the CDR3 DNA reads TGTGCCAGCAGCTTAGTAGCTAGCGAGTACGAGCAGTACTTC. The V gene is TRBV11-2, the J gene TRBJ2-7; D possibly corresponds to TRBD2 (6 bases). Germline V lookup: CDR1 SGHAT, CDR2 FQNNGV. V was pared by 1 base and J by 4 bases, with 11 bases between. The CDR3 contains 14 residues.

V usage is TRBV14 and J usage is TRBJ1-2; TRBD1 might be the D (5 bases). The germline V and J ends were trimmed by 4 bases and 4 bases, with 13 bases remaining between them. CDR1 is SGHDN, CDR2 FVKESK, per germline. There are 14 residues in the CDR3. The CDR3: CASSPRQTLYGYTF. CDR3 nucleotide sequence: TGTGCCAGCAGCCCCCGACAGACCCTCTATGGCTACACCTTC.

The rearrangement uses TRBV27 and TRBJ1-5, with a tentative D call TRBD1 (5 bases). CDR3 length: 17 amino acids. CDR1 and CDR2 from the germline V gene are MNHEY and SMNVEV (reference sequence). Trimming cost V 5 bases and J 0 bases, with 17 bases left between them. CDR3 nucleotide sequence: TGTGCCAGCAGTCCAAGACAGACCTGGGATAGCAATCAGCCCCAGCATTTT. Residues: CASSPRQTWDSNQPQHF.

This chain uses TRBV7-9 with TRBJ2-7, with a possible D match to TRBD1 (6 bases). The V end was cut by 1 base, the J end by 7 bases, with 14 bases between. The CDR3 covers 14 residues. Germline CDR1 reads SEHNR; CDR2 reads FQNEAQ (reference sequence). CDR3 bases: TGTGCCAGCAGCTTAGGTGTGGGGGCTTGGGAGCAGTACTTC. This sequence encodes CASSLGVGAWEQYF. The whole variable domain, remainder taken from reference TRBV7-9 and TRBJ2-7, is DTGVSQNPRHKITKRGQNVTFRCDPISEHNRLYWYRQTLGQGPEFLTYFQNEAQLEKSRLLSDRFSAERPKGSFSTLEIQRTEQGDSAMYLCASSLGVGAWEQYFGPGTRLTVT.

The genes are TRBV7-9 and TRBJ2-7; D is undetermined. CDR1 is SEHNR, CDR2 FQNEAQ, per germline (reference sequence). With 1 base removed from V and 6 bases from J, the gap between germline ends came to 4 bases. The CDR3 loop spans 11 amino acids. CDR3 sequence: CASSLVSEQYF. CDR3 nucleotides: TGTGCCAGCAGCTTAGTAAGCGAGCAGTACTTC.

The chain employs TRBV7-9 and TRBJ2-1; 11 positions agree with TRBD2. The germline CDR1 and CDR2 sequences are SEHNR and FQNEAQ (reference sequence). The CDR3 spans 15 residues. After removal of 5 bases from V and 6 bases from J, the junction contained 6 bases not matched to a gene. This CDR3 is CASSPYGLAGNEQFF. The CDR3 nucleotides are TGTGCCAGCAGCCCGTACGGACTAGCGGGCAATGAGCAGTTCTTC.

The chain links TRBV19 to TRBJ1-1, with no clear D. CDR1 is LNHDA and CDR2 is SQIVND in the germline V gene (reference sequence). Between the trimmed V and J ends, which lost 0 bases and 5 bases, there was a span of 7 bases. CDR3 length: 13 residues. The CDR3 spells CASSIEPVTEAFF. Written as DNA, the CDR3 is TGTGCCAGTAGTATAGAACCGGTTACTGAAGCTTTCTTT.